This record covers a single T cell receptor beta chain. Its antigen remains unidentified. Data came from immunoSEQ multiplex PCR; TCRdb stores just in-frame clones and leaves some out. Found here are over a million clones, around 97% of them singletons; the top ten hold 0.95% to 1.5%. The V and J ends lost 4 bases and 3 bases respectively, with 8 bases between them. The germline gives CDR1 SGHNT, CDR2 YYREEE (reference sequence). This CDR3 spans 13 amino acids. The data belong to a study of shared clonotypes between healthy human individuals. As for the study in general: Donor composition was a couple of women and three men, aged 18 to 49. Each donor contributed plates that comprised three CD4 naive, three CD4 memory, two CD8 naive and one CD8 memory. Study-wide results and limits: Several donors had around 5.5% of their naive CD4 clonotypes in common.

All the donors were Caucasian adults who lived in Nashville, Tennessee. The sample comprised naive CD4+ T cells sorted from blood. Sample subset: CD45RA+ positively selected. The chain employs TRBV5-4 and TRBJ1-5, with a possible D match to TRBD1 (5 bases). This TCR came from a man aged 25-45 years in good health. The CDR3 protein is CASSRGPNQPQHF. DNA for the CDR3: TGTGCCAGCAGCCGGGGCCCCAATCAGCCCCAGCATTTT.